A selection of T cell receptor beta chains follows, all from one sample in a study of T cells in localized non-small cell lung cancer. The table came from immunoSEQ multiplex PCR; TCRdb's copy has only in-frame clones and leaves some out. The table shows 70,000 to 100,000 clones, with roughly 93% occurring only once. The sample here was PBMCs, taken before any cancer treatment. The receptors were sampled from a woman aged 40-75 years with stage II squamous cell lung carcinoma. The CDR3 runs from the conserved cysteine through the conserved F or W.

J gene: TRBJ1-1; V gene: TRBV10-2; CDR3 protein: CASSGGRRANTEAFF
J gene: TRBJ1-5; V gene: TRBV5-5; CDR3 protein: CASSLTGVSNQPQHF
J gene: TRBJ1-2; V gene: TRBV5-5; CDR3 protein: CASSPEGTAYGYTF
J gene: TRBJ1-1; V gene: TRBV19; CDR3 protein: CASRQGVTQGNTEAFF
J gene: TRBJ1-2; V gene: TRBV28; CDR3 protein: CATLDTTYGYTF
J gene: TRBJ2-7; V gene: TRBV29-1; CDR3 protein: CSVRGLLAYEQYF
J gene: -; V gene: TRBV2; CDR3 protein: CASRKPRQRNVYEQYF
J gene: TRBJ2-1; V gene: TRBV5-6; CDR3 protein: CASTQDGGLGLDSYNEQFF
J gene: TRBJ1-1; V gene: TRBV18; CDR3 protein: CASSSGASGGTEAFF
J gene: TRBJ1-5; V gene: TRBV6-1; CDR3 protein: CASGEVQGYQPQHF
J gene: TRBJ1-5; V gene: TRBV6-1; CDR3 protein: CASWDRESYQPQHF
J gene: TRBJ2-3; V gene: TRBV6-5; CDR3 protein: CASSYSNIGRTQYF
J gene: TRBJ1-1; V gene: TRBV30; CDR3 protein: CAWKRVPTEAFF
J gene: TRBJ2-5; V gene: TRBV6-6; CDR3 protein: CASSPPAGGKSETQYF
J gene: TRBJ2-2; V gene: TRBV5-4; CDR3 protein: CASSLAARIGTGELFF
J gene: TRBJ2-5; V gene: TRBV2; CDR3 protein: CASSEERGVQETQYF
J gene: TRBJ2-3; V gene: TRBV28; CDR3 protein: CASSLPGQGTDTQYF
J gene: TRBJ1-2; V gene: TRBV6-6; CDR3 protein: CASTPGGGDGGYTF
J gene: TRBJ1-2; V gene: TRBV30; CDR3 protein: CAWSVVRGNGYTF
J gene: TRBJ1-4; V gene: TRBV10-3; CDR3 protein: CAISGGRDPSEKLFF
J gene: TRBJ2-5; V gene: TRBV5-1; CDR3 protein: CASSLEARAGETQYF
J gene: TRBJ1-1; V gene: TRBV7-9; CDR3 protein: CASSRSWNTEAFF
J gene: TRBJ1-2; V gene: TRBV5-4; CDR3 protein: CASSLSAANYGYTF
J gene: TRBJ1-5; V gene: TRBV6-5; CDR3 protein: CASSPGTGPHQPQHF
J gene: TRBJ2-3; V gene: TRBV28; CDR3 protein: CASSGTGSTDTQYF
J gene: TRBJ2-1; V gene: TRBV5-1; CDR3 protein: CASSLAGVQSDEQFF
J gene: TRBJ1-1; V gene: TRBV11-1; CDR3 protein: CASSLTALEAFF
J gene: TRBJ1-3; V gene: TRBV29-1; CDR3 protein: CSVGGSSPGNTIYF
J gene: TRBJ1-3; V gene: TRBV7-9; CDR3 protein: CASTGGNTIYF
J gene: TRBJ1-4; V gene: TRBV28; CDR3 protein: CASSLVGRGDEKLFF
J gene: TRBJ2-5; V gene: TRBV5-4; CDR3 protein: CASSGIGQETQYF
J gene: TRBJ1-5; V gene: TRBV11-2; CDR3 protein: CASSSDRIPSNQPQHF
J gene: TRBJ2-6; V gene: TRBV5-4; CDR3 protein: CASSLRGIPGANVLTF
J gene: TRBJ1-5; V gene: TRBV27; CDR3 protein: CASRGRGGNQPQHF
J gene: TRBJ1-1; V gene: TRBV27; CDR3 protein: CASSPGAGGTEAFF
J gene: TRBJ2-2; V gene: TRBV7-9; CDR3 protein: CASSLDGQAAGELFF
J gene: TRBJ1-5; V gene: TRBV28; CDR3 protein: CASRYRDRGRGNQPQHF
J gene: TRBJ2-1; V gene: TRBV7-8; CDR3 protein: CASSLTSGRGREQFF
J gene: TRBJ2-7; V gene: TRBV27; CDR3 protein: CASSLRVGTVPYEQYF
J gene: TRBJ1-2; V gene: TRBV15; CDR3 protein: CATSSDLREGYGYTF
J gene: TRBJ2-1; V gene: TRBV2; CDR3 protein: CASSSKVAGGPGNEQFF
J gene: TRBJ2-1; V gene: TRBV30; CDR3 protein: CAWDRVVNEQFF
J gene: TRBJ2-7; V gene: TRBV7-6; CDR3 protein: CASSLADSYEQYF
J gene: TRBJ2-7; V gene: TRBV7-8; CDR3 protein: CASSLQYEQYF
J gene: TRBJ1-1; V gene: TRBV29-1; CDR3 protein: CSVEASGMNTEAFF
J gene: TRBJ2-3; V gene: TRBV4-2; CDR3 protein: CASSQGRRGASDTQYF
J gene: TRBJ1-3; V gene: TRBV6-1; CDR3 protein: CASSETAGALRGNTIYF
J gene: TRBJ2-1; V gene: TRBV14; CDR3 protein: CASSQDPAGVPLSSYNEQFF
J gene: TRBJ1-1; V gene: TRBV19; CDR3 protein: CASSMRTGEAFF
J gene: TRBJ1-2; V gene: TRBV10-2; CDR3 protein: CASSGDGSGYTF
J gene: TRBJ1-1; V gene: TRBV7-6; CDR3 protein: CASSLRDRGVDEAFF
J gene: TRBJ2-1; V gene: TRBV27; CDR3 protein: CASSILAGPGDEQFF
J gene: TRBJ1-3; V gene: TRBV6-1; CDR3 protein: CACGGTGSGNTIYF
J gene: TRBJ2-5; V gene: TRBV5-4; CDR3 protein: CASSLTGPQETQYF
J gene: TRBJ2-3; V gene: TRBV5-1; CDR3 protein: CASSSPGQSTDTQYF
J gene: TRBJ2-7; V gene: TRBV30; CDR3 protein: CAVGSPYEQYF
J gene: TRBJ2-6; V gene: TRBV5-6; CDR3 protein: CASSFRGSGANVLTF